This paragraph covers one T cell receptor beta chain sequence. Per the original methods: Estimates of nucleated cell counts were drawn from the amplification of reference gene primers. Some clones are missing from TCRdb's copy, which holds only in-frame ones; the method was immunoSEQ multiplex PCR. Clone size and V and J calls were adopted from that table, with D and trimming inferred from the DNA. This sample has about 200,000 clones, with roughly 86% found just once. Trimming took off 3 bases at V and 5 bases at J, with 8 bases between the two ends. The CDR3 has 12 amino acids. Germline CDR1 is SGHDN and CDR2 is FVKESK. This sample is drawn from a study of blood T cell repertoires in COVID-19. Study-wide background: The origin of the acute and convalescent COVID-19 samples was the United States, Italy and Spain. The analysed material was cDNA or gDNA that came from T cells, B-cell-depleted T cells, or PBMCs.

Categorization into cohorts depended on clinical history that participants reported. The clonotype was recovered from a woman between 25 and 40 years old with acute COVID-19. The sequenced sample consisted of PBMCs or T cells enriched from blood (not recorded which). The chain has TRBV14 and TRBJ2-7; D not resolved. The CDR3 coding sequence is TGTGCCAGCAGCCACCCGAGGAACGAGCAGTACTTC. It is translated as CASSHPRNEQYF.